The entry below describes one T cell receptor (beta chain). The table came from immunoSEQ multiplex PCR; TCRdb's copy has only in-frame clones and leaves some out. Among roughly 400,000 clones, 90% were seen once, and the ten largest hold under 0.7%. This CDR3 comprises 15 residues. The ends lost 2 bases at V and 4 bases at J; junction bases unmatched: 6. The germline V gene has CDR1 SGHRS and CDR2 YFSETQ. This record comes from a study of blood T cell repertoires in COVID-19. The chain combines TRBV5-1 with TRBJ2-3, with 8 nucleotides matching TRBD2. Sequenced input: PBMCs or T cells enriched from blood (not recorded which). The TCR sequence derives from a man younger than 35 who had recovered from COVID-19. CDR3 nucleotides: TGCGCCAGCAGCTTTATGAGCGGGAGTGCAGATACGCAGTATTTT. Amino acids: CASSFMSGSADTQYF.